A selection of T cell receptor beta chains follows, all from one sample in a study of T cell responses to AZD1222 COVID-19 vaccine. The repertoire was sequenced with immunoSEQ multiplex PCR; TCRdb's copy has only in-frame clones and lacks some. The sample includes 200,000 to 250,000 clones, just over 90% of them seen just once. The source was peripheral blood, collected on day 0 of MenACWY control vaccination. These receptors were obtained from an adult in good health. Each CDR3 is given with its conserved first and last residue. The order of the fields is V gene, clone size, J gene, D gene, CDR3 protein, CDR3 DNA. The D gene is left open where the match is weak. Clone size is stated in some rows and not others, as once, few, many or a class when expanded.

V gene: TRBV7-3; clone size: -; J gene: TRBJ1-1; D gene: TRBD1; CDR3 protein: CASSLTGGVVTEAFF; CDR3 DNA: TGTGCCAGCAGCCTAACAGGGGGCGTCGTCACTGAAGCTTTCTTT
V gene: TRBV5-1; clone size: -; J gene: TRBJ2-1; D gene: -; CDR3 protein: CASSPESYPLYNEQFF; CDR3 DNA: TGCGCCAGCAGCCCCGAGAGCTATCCCCTTTACAATGAGCAGTTCTTC
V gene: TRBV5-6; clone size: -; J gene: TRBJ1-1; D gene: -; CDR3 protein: CASSLGIGNTEAFF; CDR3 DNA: TGTGCCAGCAGCTTGGGGATCGGGAACACTGAAGCTTTCTTT
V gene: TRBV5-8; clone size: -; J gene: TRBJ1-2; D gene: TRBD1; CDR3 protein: CASSPDRGYGYTF; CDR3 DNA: TGTGCCAGCAGCCCTGACAGGGGCTATGGCTACACCTTC
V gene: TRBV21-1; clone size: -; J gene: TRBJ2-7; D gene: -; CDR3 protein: CASPPSSPSSYEQYF; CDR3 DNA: TGTGCCAGCCCCCCTTCTAGCCCCAGCTCCTACGAGCAGTACTTC
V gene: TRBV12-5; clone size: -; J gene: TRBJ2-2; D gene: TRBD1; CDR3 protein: CASGLVSGTGNTGELFF; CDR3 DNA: TGTGCTAGTGGTTTAGTTTCCGGGACAGGCAACACCGGGGAGCTGTTTTTT
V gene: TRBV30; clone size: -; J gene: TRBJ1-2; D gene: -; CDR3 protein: CAWSVGQGYGYTF; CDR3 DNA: TGTGCCTGGAGTGTCGGGCAGGGGTATGGCTACACCTTC
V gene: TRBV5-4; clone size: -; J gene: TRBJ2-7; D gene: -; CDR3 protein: CASSSPTYEQYF; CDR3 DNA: TGTGCCAGCAGCAGCCCCACCTACGAGCAGTACTTC
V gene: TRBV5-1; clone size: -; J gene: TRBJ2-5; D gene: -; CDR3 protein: CASSSLLGETQYF; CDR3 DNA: TGCGCCAGCAGCTCGTTACTAGGAGAGACCCAGTACTTC
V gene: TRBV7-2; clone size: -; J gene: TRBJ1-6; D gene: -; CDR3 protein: CASSTSRNSPLHF; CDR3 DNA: TGTGCCAGCAGCACTTCCAGAAATTCACCCCTCCACTTT
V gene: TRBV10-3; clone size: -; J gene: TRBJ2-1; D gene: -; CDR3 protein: CAISGGGGSYNEQFF; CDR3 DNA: TGTGCCATCAGTGGAGGGGGGGGCTCCTACAATGAGCAGTTCTTC
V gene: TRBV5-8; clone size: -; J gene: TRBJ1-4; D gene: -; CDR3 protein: CASSYQGRGENEKLFF; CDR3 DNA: TGTGCCAGCAGCTACCAGGGGCGTGGGGAGAATGAAAAACTGTTTTTT
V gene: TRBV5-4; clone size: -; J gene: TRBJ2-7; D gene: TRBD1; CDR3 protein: CASGDRGVSYEQYF; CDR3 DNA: TGTGCCAGCGGCGACAGGGGGGTCTCCTACGAGCAGTACTTC
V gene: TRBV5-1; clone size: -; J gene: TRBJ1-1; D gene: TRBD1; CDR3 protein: CASSLTGVSTAEAFF; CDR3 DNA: TGCGCCAGCAGCCTTACAGGGGTGAGCACCGCTGAAGCTTTCTTT
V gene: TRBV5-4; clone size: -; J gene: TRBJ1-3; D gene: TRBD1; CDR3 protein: CASSEDRGHNGNTIYF; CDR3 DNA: TGTGCCAGCAGCGAAGACAGGGGGCATAATGGAAACACCATATATTTT
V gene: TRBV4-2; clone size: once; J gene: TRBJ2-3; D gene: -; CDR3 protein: CASSQEQGYTDTQYF; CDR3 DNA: TGTGCCAGCAGCCAAGAGCAGGGGTACACAGATACGCAGTATTTT
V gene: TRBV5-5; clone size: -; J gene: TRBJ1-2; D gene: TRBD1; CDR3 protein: CASSPGQGVGYTF; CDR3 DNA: TGTGCCAGCAGCCCGGGACAGGGGGTGGGCTACACCTTC
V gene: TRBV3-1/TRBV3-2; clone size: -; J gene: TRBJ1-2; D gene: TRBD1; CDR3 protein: CASSQAAGTGFGYTF; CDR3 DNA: TGTGCCAGCAGCCAAGCCGCCGGGACAGGTTTTGGCTACACCTTC
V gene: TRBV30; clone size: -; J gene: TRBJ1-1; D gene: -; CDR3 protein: CAWSPQTGMNTEAFF; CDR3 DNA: TGTGCCTGGAGCCCCCAGACAGGAATGAACACTGAAGCTTTCTTT
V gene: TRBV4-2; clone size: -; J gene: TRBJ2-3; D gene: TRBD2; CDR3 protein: CASSQGLAGTDTQYF; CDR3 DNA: TGTGCCAGCAGCCAAGGGCTAGCGGGCACAGATACGCAGTATTTT
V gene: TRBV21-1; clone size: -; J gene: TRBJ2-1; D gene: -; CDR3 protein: CASSKEGRDRARDEQFF; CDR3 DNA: TGTGCCAGCAGCAAAGAGGGGCGGGACAGGGCGCGAGATGAGCAGTTCTTC
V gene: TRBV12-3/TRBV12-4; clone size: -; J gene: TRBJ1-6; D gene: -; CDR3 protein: CASSRGERSPLHF; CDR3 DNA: TGTGCCAGCTCTCGTGGAGAGCGGTCACCCCTCCACTTT
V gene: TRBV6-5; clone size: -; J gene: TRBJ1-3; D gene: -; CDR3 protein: CASSYRLGSGNTIYF; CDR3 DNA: TGTGCCAGCAGTTACCGTCTTGGGTCTGGAAACACCATATATTTT
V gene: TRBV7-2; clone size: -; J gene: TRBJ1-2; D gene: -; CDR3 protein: CASSFDVGYGYTF; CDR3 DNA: TGTGCCAGCAGCTTCGATGTTGGGTATGGCTACACCTTC
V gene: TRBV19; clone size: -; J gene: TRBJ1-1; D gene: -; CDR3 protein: CASRSLLGSNTEAFF; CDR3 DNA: TGTGCCAGTAGATCCCTTTTAGGGTCGAACACTGAAGCTTTCTTT
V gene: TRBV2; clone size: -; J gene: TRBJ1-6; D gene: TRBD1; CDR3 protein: CASSRTGEGSPLHF; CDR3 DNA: TGTGCCAGCAGTCGGACAGGCGAGGGGTCACCCCTCCACTTT
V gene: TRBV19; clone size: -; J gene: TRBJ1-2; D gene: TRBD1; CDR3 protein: CASSKPGQNGYTF; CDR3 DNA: TGTGCCAGTAGTAAGCCGGGACAGAATGGCTACACCTTC
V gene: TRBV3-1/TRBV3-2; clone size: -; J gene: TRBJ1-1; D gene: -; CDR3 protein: CASSRRAEATEAFF; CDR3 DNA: TGTGCCAGCAGCCGCCGGGCCGAAGCGACTGAAGCTTTCTTT
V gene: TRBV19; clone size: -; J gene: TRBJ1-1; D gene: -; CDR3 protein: CASSPFMNTEAFF; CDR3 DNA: TGTGCCAGTAGTCCCTTCATGAACACTGAAGCTTTCTTT
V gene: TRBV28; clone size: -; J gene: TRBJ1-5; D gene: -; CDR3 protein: CASRPSPGNQPQHF; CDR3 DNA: TGTGCCAGCAGACCTAGCCCCGGGAATCAGCCCCAGCATTTT
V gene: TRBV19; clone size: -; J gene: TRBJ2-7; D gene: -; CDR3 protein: CASSKTGPYEQYF; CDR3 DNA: TGTGCCAGTAGTAAGACAGGTCCCTACGAGCAGTACTTC
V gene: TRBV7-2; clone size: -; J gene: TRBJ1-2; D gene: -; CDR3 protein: CASSLDGAGNRRYTF; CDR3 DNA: TGTGCCAGCAGCCTCGACGGGGCGGGGAATAGGCGCTACACCTTC
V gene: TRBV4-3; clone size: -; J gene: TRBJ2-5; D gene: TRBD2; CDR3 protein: CASSQDLLAGDQETQYF; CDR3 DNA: TGCGCCAGCAGCCAAGACCTACTAGCGGGGGACCAAGAGACCCAGTACTTC
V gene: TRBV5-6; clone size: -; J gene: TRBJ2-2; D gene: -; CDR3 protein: CASSLVGANTGELFF; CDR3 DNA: TGTGCCAGCAGCTTGGTTGGGGCGAACACCGGGGAGCTGTTTTTT
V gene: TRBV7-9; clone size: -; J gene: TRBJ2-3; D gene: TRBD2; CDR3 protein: CASSATSGGTDTQYF; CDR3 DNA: TGTGCCAGCAGCGCCACTAGCGGGGGCACAGATACGCAGTATTTT
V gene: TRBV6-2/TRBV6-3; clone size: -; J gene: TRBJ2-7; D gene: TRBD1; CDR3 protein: CASSTWDSYEQYF; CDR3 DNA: TGTGCCAGCAGCACCTGGGACAGCTACGAGCAGTACTTC
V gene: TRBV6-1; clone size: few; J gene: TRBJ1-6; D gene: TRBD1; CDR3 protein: CASSEAPGQVNSPLHF; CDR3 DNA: TGTGCCAGCAGTGAAGCGCCGGGACAGGTGAATTCACCCCTCCACTTT
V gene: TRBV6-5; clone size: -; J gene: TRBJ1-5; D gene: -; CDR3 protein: CASTPVAPSNQPQHF; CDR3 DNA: TGTGCCAGCACGCCTGTGGCCCCTAGCAATCAGCCCCAGCATTTT
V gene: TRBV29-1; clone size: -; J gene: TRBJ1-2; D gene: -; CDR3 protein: CSVAQSRDYGYTF; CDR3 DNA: TGCAGCGTTGCACAGTCGAGAGACTATGGCTACACCTTC
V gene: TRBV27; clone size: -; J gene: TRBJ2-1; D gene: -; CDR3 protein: CASSLTAGGVLEQFF; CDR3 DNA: TGTGCCAGCAGTTTAACGGCAGGGGGGGTTCTTGAGCAGTTCTTC
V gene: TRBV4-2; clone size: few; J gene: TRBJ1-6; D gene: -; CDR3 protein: CASSFAPQGNSPLHF; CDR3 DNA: TGTGCCAGCAGCTTCGCGCCACAGGGTAATTCACCCCTCCACTTT
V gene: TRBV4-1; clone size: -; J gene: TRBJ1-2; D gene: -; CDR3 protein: CASSQGVGLNYGYTF; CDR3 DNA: TGCGCCAGCAGCCAAGGGGTCGGACTTAACTATGGCTACACCTTC
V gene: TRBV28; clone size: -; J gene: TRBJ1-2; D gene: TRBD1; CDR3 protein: CASSTGVGYTF; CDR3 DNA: TGTGCCAGCTCGACAGGGGTCGGCTACACCTTC
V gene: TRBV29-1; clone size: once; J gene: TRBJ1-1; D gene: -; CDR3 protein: CSVVRANTEAFF; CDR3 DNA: TGCAGCGTTGTACGGGCGAACACTGAAGCTTTCTTT
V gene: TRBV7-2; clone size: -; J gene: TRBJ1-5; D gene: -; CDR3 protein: CASSLGPPGGNQPQHF; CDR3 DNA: TGTGCCAGCAGCTTAGGCCCCCCCGGTGGCAATCAGCCCCAGCATTTT
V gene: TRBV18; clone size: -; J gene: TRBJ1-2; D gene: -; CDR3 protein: CASSPPGAHGYTF; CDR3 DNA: TGTGCCAGCTCACCCCCAGGGGCTCATGGCTACACCTTC
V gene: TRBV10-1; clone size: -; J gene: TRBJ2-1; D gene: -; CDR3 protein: CASSPQSGISYNEQFF; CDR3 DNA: TGCGCCAGCAGCCCTCAGTCGGGCATCTCCTACAATGAGCAGTTCTTC